The clone carrying this T cell receptor (beta chain) was seen more than once but under ten times. As yet, its antigen is unknown. The record originates from a study of identical twins. A universal primer binding site was introduced by template switching. The final cDNA contained unique molecular identifiers. TCRdb reprocessed the 5' RACE reads via MiXCR and lists one record per CDR3 protein. The data hold about 810,000 distinct CDR3 sequences, with around 12% observed a single time. The CDR3 loop spans 18 amino acids. Germline-derived CDR1 and CDR2 are MDHEN and SYDVKM. With 4 bases clipped from V and 1 base from J, the junction kept 10 bases outside the gene matches. General study points: Cross-sectional statistics, not tracking of the same donors, supported the conclusions. Out-of-frame sharing of TCR alpha in monozygotic twins was underestimated by models.

The data were also submitted as part of a second study, on yellow fever vaccine responses in identical twins.

This receptor was taken from a woman younger than 35 in good health. The sample taken for sequencing was PBMCs. This chain links TRBV28 with TRBJ2-6, with 7 positions matching TRBD1. CDR3 nucleotide sequence: TGTGCCAGCAGTTCTCAGGGACAGATATTATCTGGGGCCAACGTCCTGACTTTC. Translating it yields CASSSQGQILSGANVLTF. Based on the CDR3 plus reference TRBV28 and TRBJ2-6, the full variable domain is DVKVTQSSRYLVKRTGEKVFLECVQDMDHENMFWYRQDPGLGLRLIYFSYDVKMKEKGDIPEGYSVSREKKERFSLILESASTNQTSMYLCASSSQGQILSGANVLTFGAGSRLTVL.